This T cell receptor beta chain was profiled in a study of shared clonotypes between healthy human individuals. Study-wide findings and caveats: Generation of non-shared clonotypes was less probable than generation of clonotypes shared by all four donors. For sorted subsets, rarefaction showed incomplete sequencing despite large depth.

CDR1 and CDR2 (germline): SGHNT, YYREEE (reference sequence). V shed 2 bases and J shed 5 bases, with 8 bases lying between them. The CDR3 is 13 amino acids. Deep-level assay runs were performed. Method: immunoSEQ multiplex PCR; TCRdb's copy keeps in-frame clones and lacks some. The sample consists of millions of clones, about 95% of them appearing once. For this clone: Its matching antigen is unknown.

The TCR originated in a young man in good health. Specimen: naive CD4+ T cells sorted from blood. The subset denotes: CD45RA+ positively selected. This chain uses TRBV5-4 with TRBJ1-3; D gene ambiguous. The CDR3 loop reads CASSLEQRNTIYF. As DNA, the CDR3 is TGTGCCAGCAGCTTAGAACAGAGAAACACCATATATTTT.